Described below is a single T cell receptor beta chain sequence and its context. Its target is not known. The data derive from a study of cytomegalovirus exposure and HLA in healthy donors. Study in general: The approximately 120 validation repertoires matched the 666 first-cohort repertoires in platform, a later analysis reported. Study-wide findings and caveats: Rare TCR sequences dominated, though some public TCRs recurred in many donors. Within the approximately 130 validation repertoires, first-cohort TCR clusters tended to co-occur, according to a later analysis.

Some clones are missing from TCRdb's copy, which holds only in-frame ones; the method was immunoSEQ multiplex PCR. The sample lists about 200,000 clones, almost 90% occurring once. CDR3 length: 22 amino acids. V lost 4 bases, J lost 7 bases, and 38 bases lay in between. Germline V gives CDR1 MGHRA, CDR2 YSYEKL. This chain joins TRBV4-1 and TRBJ2-1; D possibly corresponds to TRBD2 (6 bases). The sequence derives from a woman younger than 35 in good health and CMV-seronegative. The sample taken for sequencing was PBMCs. The CDR3 DNA follows: TGCGCCAGCAGCCTTCAAGCTGGGGGTGGGGGACTCCACCTCGTGTCTGTGAATGAGCAGTTCTTC. Residues: CASSLQAGGGGLHLVSVNEQFF.